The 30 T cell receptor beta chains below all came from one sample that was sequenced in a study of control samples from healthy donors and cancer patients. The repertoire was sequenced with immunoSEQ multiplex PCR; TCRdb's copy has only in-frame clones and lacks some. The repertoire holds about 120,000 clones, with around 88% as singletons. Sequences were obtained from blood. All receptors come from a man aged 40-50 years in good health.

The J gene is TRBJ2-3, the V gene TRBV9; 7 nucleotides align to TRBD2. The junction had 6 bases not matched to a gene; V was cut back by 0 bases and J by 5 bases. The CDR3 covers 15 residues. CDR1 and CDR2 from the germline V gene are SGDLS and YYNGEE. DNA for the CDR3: TGTGCCAGCAGCGTAGTTGCGGGGGAGATAGATACGCAGTATTTT. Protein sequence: CASSVVAGEIDTQYF.

CDR3 loop: CASSPRGGGDGYTF. DNA of the CDR3: TGCGCCAGCAGCCCTCGCGGAGGTGGGGATGGCTACACCTTC. The rearrangement uses TRBV10-2 and TRBJ1-2; D ambiguous. CDR3 size: 14 residues. CDR1 WSHSY and CDR2 SAAADI come from the germline V gene. Trimming left V 6 bases short and J 6 bases short, with 17 bases between.

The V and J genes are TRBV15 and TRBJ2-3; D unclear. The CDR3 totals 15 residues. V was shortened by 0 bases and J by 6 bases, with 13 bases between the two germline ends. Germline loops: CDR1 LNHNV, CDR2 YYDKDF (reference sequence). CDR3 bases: TGTGCCACCAGCAGAGATCGAGGTGTGAGGGATACGCAGTATTTT. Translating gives CATSRDRGVRDTQYF.

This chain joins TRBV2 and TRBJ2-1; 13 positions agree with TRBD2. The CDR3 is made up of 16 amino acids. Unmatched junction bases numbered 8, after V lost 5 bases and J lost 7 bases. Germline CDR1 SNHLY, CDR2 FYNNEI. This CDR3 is CASSFLLAGGHNEQFF. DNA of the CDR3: TGTGCCAGCAGTTTCCTACTAGCGGGGGGGCATAATGAGCAGTTCTTC.

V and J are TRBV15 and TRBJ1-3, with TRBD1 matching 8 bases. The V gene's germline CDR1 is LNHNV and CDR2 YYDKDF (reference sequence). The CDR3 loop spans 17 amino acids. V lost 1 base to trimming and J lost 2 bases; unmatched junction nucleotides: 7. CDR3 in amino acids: CATSRALAGGAGNTIYF. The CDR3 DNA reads TGTGCCACCAGCAGAGCCCTTGCAGGGGGCGCTGGAAACACCATATATTTT.

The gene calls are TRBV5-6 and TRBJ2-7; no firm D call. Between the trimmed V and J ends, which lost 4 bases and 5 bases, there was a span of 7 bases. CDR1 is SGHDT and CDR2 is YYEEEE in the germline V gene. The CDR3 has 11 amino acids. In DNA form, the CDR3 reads TGTGCCAGCAGCATTTTGAACGAGCAGTACTTC. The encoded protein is CASSILNEQYF.

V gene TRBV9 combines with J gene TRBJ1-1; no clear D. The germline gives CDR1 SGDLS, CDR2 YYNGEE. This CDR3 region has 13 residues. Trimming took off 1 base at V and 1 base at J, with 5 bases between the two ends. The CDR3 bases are TGTGCCAGCAGCGTAAGAGGGAACACTGAAGCTTTCTTT. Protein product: CASSVRGNTEAFF. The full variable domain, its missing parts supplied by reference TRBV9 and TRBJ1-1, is DSGVTQTPKHLITATGQRVTLRCSPRSGDLSVYWYQQSLDQGLQFLIQYYNGEERAKGNILERFSAQQFPDLHSELNLSSLELGDSALYFCASSVRGNTEAFFGQGTRLTVV.

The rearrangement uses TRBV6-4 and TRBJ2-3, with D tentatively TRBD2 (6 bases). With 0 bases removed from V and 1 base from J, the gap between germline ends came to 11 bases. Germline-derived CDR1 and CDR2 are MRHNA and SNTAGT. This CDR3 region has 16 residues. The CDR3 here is CASSDSSWGGTDTQYF. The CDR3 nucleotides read TGTGCCAGCAGTGACTCGAGTTGGGGGGGCACAGATACGCAGTATTTT.

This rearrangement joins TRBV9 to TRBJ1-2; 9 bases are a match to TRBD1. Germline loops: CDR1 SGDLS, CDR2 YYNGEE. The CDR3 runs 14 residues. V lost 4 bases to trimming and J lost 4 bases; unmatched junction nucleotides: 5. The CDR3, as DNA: TGTGCCAGCAGCACCGGACAGGGGAGCTATGGCTACACCTTC. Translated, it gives CASSTGQGSYGYTF.

For the CDR3, the DNA is TGCGCCAGCAGCTTAGGAATCCGGGACAGAGCGAACTTCTATGGCTACACCTTC. Encoded protein: CASSLGIRDRANFYGYTF. This chain uses TRBV5-1 with TRBJ1-2; 7 bases are a match to TRBD1. Germline V gene data show CDR1 as SGHRS and CDR2 as YFSETQ. The CDR3 has 18 amino acids. Unmatched junction bases numbered 17, after V lost 2 bases and J lost 4 bases.

The CDR3 DNA sequence: TGTGCCAGCAGGGGACAGGGAGCTAACTATGGCTACACCTTC. It codes for CASRGQGANYGYTF. V is TRBV6-5 and J is TRBJ1-2; 9 nucleotides line up with TRBD1. J lost 0 bases, V lost 6 bases, and 2 bases had no gene match. The CDR3 is 14 residues long. Per the germline V gene, CDR1 is MNHEY and CDR2 is SVGAGI.

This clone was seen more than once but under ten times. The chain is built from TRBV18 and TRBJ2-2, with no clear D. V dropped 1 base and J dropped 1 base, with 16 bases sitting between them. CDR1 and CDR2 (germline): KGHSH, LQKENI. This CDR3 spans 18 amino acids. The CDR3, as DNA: TGTGCCAGCTCACCACTGTTAGGCGGCGTGGGGAACACCGGGGAGCTGTTTTTT. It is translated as CASSPLLGGVGNTGELFF.

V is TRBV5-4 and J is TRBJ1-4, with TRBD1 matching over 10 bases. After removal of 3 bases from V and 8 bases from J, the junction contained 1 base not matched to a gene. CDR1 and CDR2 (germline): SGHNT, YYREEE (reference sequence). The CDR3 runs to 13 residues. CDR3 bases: TGTGCCAGCAGCTCGGACAGGGGGGAAAAACTGTTTTTT. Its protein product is CASSSDRGEKLFF.

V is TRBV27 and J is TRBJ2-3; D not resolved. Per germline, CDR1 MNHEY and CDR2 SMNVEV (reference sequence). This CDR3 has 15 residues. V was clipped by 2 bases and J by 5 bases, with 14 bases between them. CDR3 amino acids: CASSLRQTGQDTQYF. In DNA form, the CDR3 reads TGTGCCAGCAGTTTAAGACAAACCGGGCAAGATACGCAGTATTTT.

CDR3 region: CATSDLRGDFGTDTQYF. CDR3 bases: TGTGCCACCAGTGATTTGCGCGGGGATTTTGGCACAGATACGCAGTATTTT. The chain links TRBV24-1 to TRBJ2-3; possibly TRBD2 for D (6 bases). V lost 0 bases and J 1 base, leaving 13 bases between the germline ends. The CDR3 contains 17 residues. CDR1 and CDR2 (germline): KGHDR, SFDVKD.

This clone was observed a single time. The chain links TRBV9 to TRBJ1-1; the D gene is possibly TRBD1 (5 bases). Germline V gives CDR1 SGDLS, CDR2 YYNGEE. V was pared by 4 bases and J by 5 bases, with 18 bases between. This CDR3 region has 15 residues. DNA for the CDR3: TGTGCCAGCAGCTCAGGAGGGACGATGAGGACTGAAGCTTTCTTT. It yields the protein CASSSGGTMRTEAFF.

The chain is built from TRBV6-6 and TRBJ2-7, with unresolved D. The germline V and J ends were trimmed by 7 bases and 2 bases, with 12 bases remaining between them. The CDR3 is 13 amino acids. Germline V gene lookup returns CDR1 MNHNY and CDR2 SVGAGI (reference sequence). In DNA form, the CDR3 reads TGTGCCAGCAACAAGAGAAATACCTACGAGCAGTACTTC. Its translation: CASNKRNTYEQYF.

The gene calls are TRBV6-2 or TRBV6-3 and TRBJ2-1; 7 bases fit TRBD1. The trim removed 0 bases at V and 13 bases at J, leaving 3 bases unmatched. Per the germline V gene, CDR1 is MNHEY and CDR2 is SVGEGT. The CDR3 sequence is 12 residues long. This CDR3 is CASSYSRQGQFF. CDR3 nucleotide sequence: TGTGCCAGCAGTTACTCAAGACAGGGCCAGTTCTTC.

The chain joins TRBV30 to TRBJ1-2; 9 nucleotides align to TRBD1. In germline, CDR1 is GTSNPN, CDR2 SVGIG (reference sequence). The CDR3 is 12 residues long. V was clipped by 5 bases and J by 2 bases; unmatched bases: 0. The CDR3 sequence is CAWGQGNYGYTF. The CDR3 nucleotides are TGTGCCTGGGGACAGGGGAACTATGGCTACACCTTC. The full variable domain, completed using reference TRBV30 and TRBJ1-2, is SQTIHQWPATLVQPVGSPLSLECTVEGTSNPNLYWYRQAAGRGLQLLFYSVGIGQISSEVPQNLSASRPQDRQFILSSKKLLLSDSGFYLCAWGQGNYGYTFGSGTRLTVV.

The DNA of the CDR3 is TGTGCCTGGAGTGTGTCGAACACCGGGGAGCTGTTTTTT. It translates to CAWSVSNTGELFF. The J gene is TRBJ2-2, the V gene TRBV30; D unclear. The CDR3 is 13 amino acids. Germline V lookup: CDR1 GTSNPN, CDR2 SVGIG (reference sequence). Trimming took 0 bases from V and 0 from J, leaving 2 bases between them.

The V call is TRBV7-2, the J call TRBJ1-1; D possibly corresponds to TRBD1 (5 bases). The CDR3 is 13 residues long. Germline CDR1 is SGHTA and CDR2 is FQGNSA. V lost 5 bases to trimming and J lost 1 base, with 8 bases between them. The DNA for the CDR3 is TGTGCCAGCAGCCGCGGACAGAACACTGAAGCTTTCTTT. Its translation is CASSRGQNTEAFF.

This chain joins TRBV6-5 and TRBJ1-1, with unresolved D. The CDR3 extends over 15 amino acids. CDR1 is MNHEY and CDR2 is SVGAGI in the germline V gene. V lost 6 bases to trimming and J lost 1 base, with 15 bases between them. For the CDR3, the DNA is TGTGCCAGCAGCTACCACGCACGGGAGAACACTGAAGCTTTCTTT. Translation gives CASSYHARENTEAFF.

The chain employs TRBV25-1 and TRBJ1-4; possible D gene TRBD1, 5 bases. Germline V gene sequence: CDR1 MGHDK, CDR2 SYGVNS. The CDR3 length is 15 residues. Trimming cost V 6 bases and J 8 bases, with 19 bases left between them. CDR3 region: CASSAYGDPKEKLFF. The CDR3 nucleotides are TGTGCCAGCAGCGCATATGGGGACCCAAAAGAAAAACTGTTTTTT.

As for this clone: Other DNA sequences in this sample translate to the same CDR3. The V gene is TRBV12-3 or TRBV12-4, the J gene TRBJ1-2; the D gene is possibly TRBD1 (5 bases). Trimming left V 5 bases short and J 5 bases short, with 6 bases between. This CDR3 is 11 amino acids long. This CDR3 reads CASSPGYGYTF. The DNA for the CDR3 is TGTGCCAGCAGTCCAGGGTATGGCTACACCTTC.

CDR3 coding DNA: TGTGCCAGCAGCTGGGACCAAAGCACAGATACGCAGTATTTT. This encodes CASSWDQSTDTQYF. The chain uses TRBV5-5 and TRBJ2-3; possibly TRBD1 or TRBD2 for D (5 bases each). Germline V gives CDR1 SGHKS, CDR2 YYEKEE (reference sequence). V dropped 3 bases and J dropped 0 bases, with 8 bases sitting between them. There are 14 residues in the CDR3.

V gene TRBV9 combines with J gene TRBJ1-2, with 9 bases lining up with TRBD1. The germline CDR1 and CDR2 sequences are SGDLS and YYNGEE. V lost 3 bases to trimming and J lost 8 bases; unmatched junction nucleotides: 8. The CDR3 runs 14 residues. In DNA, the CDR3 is TGTGCCAGCAGCGCCGGGACAGGGAGTTTGGGCTACACCTTC. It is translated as CASSAGTGSLGYTF.

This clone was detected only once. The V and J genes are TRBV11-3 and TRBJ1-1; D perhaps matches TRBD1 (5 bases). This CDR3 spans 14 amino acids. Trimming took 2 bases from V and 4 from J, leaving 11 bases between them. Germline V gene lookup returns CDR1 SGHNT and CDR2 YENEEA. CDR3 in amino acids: CASSLRGSSTEAFF. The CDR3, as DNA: TGTGCCAGCAGCTTACGGGGGTCCAGCACTGAAGCTTTCTTT.

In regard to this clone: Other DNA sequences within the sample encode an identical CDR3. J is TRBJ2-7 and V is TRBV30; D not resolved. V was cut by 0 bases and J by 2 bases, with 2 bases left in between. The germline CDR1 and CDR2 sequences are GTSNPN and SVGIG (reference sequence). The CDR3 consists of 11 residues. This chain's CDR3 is CAWSVAYEQYF. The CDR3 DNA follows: TGTGCCTGGAGTGTTGCCTACGAGCAGTACTTC.

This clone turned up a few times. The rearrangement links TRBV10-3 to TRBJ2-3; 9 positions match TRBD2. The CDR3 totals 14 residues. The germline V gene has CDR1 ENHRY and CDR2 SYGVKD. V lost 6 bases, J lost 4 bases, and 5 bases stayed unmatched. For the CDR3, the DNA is TGTGCCATCAGCCCCGGGACTAGCTCAGATACGCAGTATTTT. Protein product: CAISPGTSSDTQYF.

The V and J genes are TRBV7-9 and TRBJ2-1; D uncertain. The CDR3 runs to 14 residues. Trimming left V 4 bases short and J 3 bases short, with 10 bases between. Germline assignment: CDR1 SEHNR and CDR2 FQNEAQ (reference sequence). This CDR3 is CASSYETGYNEQFF. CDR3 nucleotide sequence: TGTGCCAGCAGCTACGAGACCGGCTACAATGAGCAGTTCTTC.